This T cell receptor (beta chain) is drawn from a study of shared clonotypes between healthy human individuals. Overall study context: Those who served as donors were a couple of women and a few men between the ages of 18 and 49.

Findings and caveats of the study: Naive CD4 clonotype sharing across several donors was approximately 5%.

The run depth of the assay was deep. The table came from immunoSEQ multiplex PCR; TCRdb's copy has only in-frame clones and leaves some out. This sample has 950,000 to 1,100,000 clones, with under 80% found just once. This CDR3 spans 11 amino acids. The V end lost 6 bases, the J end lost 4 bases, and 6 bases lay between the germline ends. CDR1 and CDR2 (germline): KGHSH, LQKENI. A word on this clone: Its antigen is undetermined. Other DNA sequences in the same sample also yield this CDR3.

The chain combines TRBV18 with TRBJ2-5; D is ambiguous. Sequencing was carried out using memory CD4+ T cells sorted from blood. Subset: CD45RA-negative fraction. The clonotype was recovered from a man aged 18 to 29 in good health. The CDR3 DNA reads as TGTGCCAGCTCTTCGGGAGAGACCCAGTACTTC. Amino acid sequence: CASSSGETQYF.